The 18 T cell receptor beta chains below were found in one sample sequenced in a study of human T cells and chemical hapten exposure. Time point in this sample: patch test 3, about 24 weeks after DPC sensitization. Treatment meaning: therapeutic diphenylcyclopropenone sensitization with weekly scalp DPC. TCRdb redid the calling of the RACE reads with MiXCR, one entry per CDR3 protein. In the table there are 190,000 or so distinct CDR3 sequences, approximately 26% of which are singletons. Material: whole blood, obtained in connection with sensitization to the hapten diphenylcyclopropenone (DPC). The receptors were sampled from a woman between 40 and 50 years old with alopecia areata. Some clones in this sample may be carry-over from other donors' samples.

This chain uses TRBV15 with TRBJ1-2; the D gene is possibly TRBD1 (6 bases). This CDR3 has 13 residues. V gave up 1 base and J gave up 8 bases, with 11 bases separating them. Germline CDR1 reads LNHNV; CDR2 reads YYDKDF (reference sequence). In nucleotides, the CDR3 is TGTGCCACCAGCAGAGCCCAGGGGAAAGGCTACACCTTC. This gives the protein CATSRAQGKGYTF.

This clonotype has only a few counts. The chain employs TRBV12-3 or TRBV12-4 and TRBJ2-1; D unclear. The CDR3 consists of 11 residues. V lost 7 bases, J lost 6 bases, and 7 bases lay in between. The CDR3 sequence: CASTSLNEQFF. The CDR3 DNA sequence: TGTGCCAGCACCAGCCTCAATGAGCAGTTCTTC.

This sequence joins TRBV21-1 and TRBJ2-4; the D call of TRBD1 is as the table states it, not checked on the DNA. TRBV21-1 is a pseudogene segment. The CDR3 sequence is 15 residues long. The CDR3 coding sequence is TGTGCCAGCTACACGCGAGGGGTAGGGATGGACATTCAGTACTTC. Translating gives CASYTRGVGMDIQYF.

This clonotype has a count of ten or more. V usage is TRBV6-2 or TRBV6-3 and J usage is TRBJ1-2, with TRBD1 identical over 8 bases. The ends lost 2 bases at V and 4 bases at J; junction bases unmatched: 9. This CDR3 is 16 amino acids long. Germline V CDR1 and CDR2: MNHEY, SVGEGT. The CDR3 nucleotides read TGTGCCAGCAGTTACAAGACGGGACAGGAGAGCTATGGCTACACCTTC. Translated: CASSYKTGQESYGYTF.

The J gene is TRBJ2-1, the V gene TRBV29-1; D gene uncertain. The V gene lost 3 bases and the J gene lost 7 bases, with 13 bases spanning the gap. From germline, CDR1 is SQVTM and CDR2 ANQGSEA. The CDR3 runs to 13 residues. The CDR3 DNA follows: TGCAGCGTTGATAGGCTACAGTTGAATGAGCAGTTCTTC. This encodes CSVDRLQLNEQFF.

This clonotype was seen a few times. The chain links TRBV4-3 to TRBJ2-3; D remains ambiguous. Trimming took 4 bases from V and 6 from J, leaving 11 bases between them. This CDR3 has 13 amino acids. Germline loops: CDR1 LGHNA, CDR2 YSLEER. Written as DNA, the CDR3 is TGCGCCAGCAGCCCGTCCCTGTCGGATACGCAGTATTTT. It translates to CASSPSLSDTQYF.

The rearrangement joins TRBV28 to TRBJ2-1, with D possibly called TRBD1 or TRBD2 (6 bases each). The CDR3 runs to 15 residues. Germline assignment: CDR1 MDHEN and CDR2 SYDVKM. The ends were cut back, 8 bases at V and 0 bases at J, with 14 bases in the middle. The CDR3 reads CASFGGHFSYNEQFF. In nucleotides, the CDR3 is TGTGCCAGCTTTGGGGGGCACTTCTCCTACAATGAGCAGTTCTTC.

This chain joins TRBV2 and TRBJ1-6; D is unresolved. With 6 bases removed from V and 7 bases from J, the gap between germline ends came to 4 bases. The CDR3 spans 11 residues. The germline gives CDR1 SNHLY, CDR2 FYNNEI. For the CDR3, the DNA is TGTGCCAGCAGAGGAAATTCACCCCTCCACTTT. This gives the protein CASRGNSPLHF.

The genes are TRBV7-2 and TRBJ2-3, with 11 positions matching TRBD2. Germline trimming cut 6 bases from V and 6 bases from J; bases unmatched to any gene: 8. This CDR3 is built from 15 residues. CDR1 and CDR2 (germline): SGHTA, FQGNSA. The CDR3 DNA reads TGTGCCAGCAGATACACCGGGACTAGCGGCGATACGCAGTATTTT. This encodes CASRYTGTSGDTQYF.

A few counts support this clonotype. The DNA of the CDR3 is TGTGCCAGCAGTTACTCAACAGGGCTCTCTGGAAACACCATATATTTT. Protein product: CASSYSTGLSGNTIYF. The V call is TRBV6-5, the J call TRBJ1-3, with D maybe TRBD1 (6 bases). The ends were cut back, 0 bases at V and 0 bases at J, with 9 bases in the middle. Germline V gives CDR1 MNHEY, CDR2 SVGAGI. CDR3 length: 16 amino acids.

As DNA, the CDR3 is TGTGCCAGCAGTTTAGCGGGAGGGCCCTCCCGGGAGCTGTTTTTT. It yields the protein CASSLAGGPSRELFF. V usage is TRBV6-5 and J usage is TRBJ2-2; 11 positions agree with TRBD2. CDR1 and CDR2 from the germline V gene are MNHEY and SVGAGI. J lost 9 bases, V lost 4 bases, and 7 bases had no gene match. The CDR3 covers 15 residues.

This clonotype was picked up a small number of times. V and J are TRBV11-2 and TRBJ2-3; tentatively, D is TRBD2 (6 bases). Trimming took 2 bases from V and 0 from J, leaving 18 bases between them. CDR3 length: 18 amino acids. In germline, CDR1 is SGHAT, CDR2 FQNNGV. The chain's CDR3 is CASSLLVGGQTSTDTQYF. The CDR3 DNA sequence: TGTGCCAGCAGCTTATTAGTGGGAGGCCAAACTAGCACAGATACGCAGTATTTT.

The chain joins TRBV18 to TRBJ2-1, with 9 bases matching TRBD2. CDR1 and CDR2 (germline): KGHSH, LQKENI. V lost 6 bases, J lost 10 bases, and 4 bases stayed unmatched. CDR3 length: 12 amino acids. The chain's CDR3 is CASSPTSGEQFF. The CDR3 DNA reads TGTGCCAGCTCTCCGACTAGCGGAGAGCAGTTCTTC.

This clonotype was recorded many times. The CDR3 DNA reads TGTGCCAGTAGCCCTTGGGACAATGAGCAGTTCTTC. Amino acid sequence: CASSPWDNEQFF. The genes are TRBV19 and TRBJ2-1, with D hard to call. The CDR3 is 12 residues long. CDR1 and CDR2 (germline): LNHDA, SQIVND (reference sequence). V was cut by 6 bases and J by 5 bases, with 8 bases left in between. The entire variable domain, with the rest obtained from reference TRBV19 and TRBJ2-1, is as follows: DGGITQSPKYLFRKEGQNVTLSCEQNLNHDAMYWYRQDPGQGLRLIYYSQIVNDFQKGDIAEGYSVSREKKESFPLTVTSAQKNPTAFYLCASSPWDNEQFFGPGTRLTVL.

The V call is TRBV29-1, the J call TRBJ2-3; D is perhaps TRBD2 (6 bases). The length of the CDR3 is 13 residues. Looked up from germline, CDR1 is SQVTM and CDR2 is ANQGSEA. Trimming stripped 7 bases from V and 0 bases from J, with 11 bases between. DNA for the CDR3: TGCAGCGCCCTAGCGACTAGCACAGATACGCAGTATTTT. This encodes CSALATSTDTQYF.

This clonotype was observed a handful of times. The chain recombines TRBV4-3 with TRBJ2-1; 11 nucleotides agree with TRBD2. The CDR3 sequence is 16 residues long. Germline V gene lookup returns CDR1 LGHNA and CDR2 YSLEER. J was trimmed by 4 bases and V by 3 bases; bases with no gene match: 5. CDR3 in DNA: TGCGCCAGCAGCCATTCACTAGCGGGGGAGTACAATGAGCAGTTCTTC. This encodes CASSHSLAGEYNEQFF.

This sequence joins TRBV19 and TRBJ2-7, with D possibly TRBD1 on 5 matching bases. Trimming cost V 3 bases and J 0 bases, with 9 bases left between them. CDR3 length equals 14 residues. Germline V gene sequence: CDR1 LNHDA, CDR2 SQIVND (reference sequence). The CDR3 DNA sequence: TGTGCCAGTAGTATGGGCAGGGCCTCCTACGAGCAGTACTTC. Its protein is CASSMGRASYEQYF.

A few counts support this clonotype. The J gene is TRBJ2-7, the V gene TRBV20-1; a possible D gene is TRBD2 (5 bases). V was trimmed by 2 bases and J by 3 bases, leaving 17 bases between them. The CDR3 loop spans 15 amino acids. The germline gives CDR1 DFQATT, CDR2 SNEGSKA (reference sequence). The CDR3 DNA sequence: TGCAGTGCTAGACCTTTGAGCGGAGACTACTACGAGCAGTACTTC. Translating gives CSARPLSGDYYEQYF.